Described below is a single TCR beta chain sequence and its context. Its antigen is as yet unknown. This sample was taken from a study of T cell responses to AZD1222 COVID-19 vaccine. Study-level results: Mapped onto spike, vaccine-associated CD4 TCRs spanned it and were dominant at 160-218 and 743-854.

Clones were sequenced by immunoSEQ multiplex PCR, and TCRdb holds only the in-frame ones, with some missing. This sample has approximately 150,000 clones; around nine tenths occur once, and the top ten carry under 1.5%. CDR3 length: 12 amino acids. After removal of 0 bases from V and 16 bases from J, the junction contained 5 bases not matched to a gene. The material sequenced was peripheral blood, taken on day 0 of AZD1222 vaccination. This clonotype was sampled from an adult in good health. V gene TRBV23-1 combines with J gene TRBJ1-5, with 8 positions matching TRBD1. TRBV23-1 is an ORF, and what it does is uncertain. Here the CDR3 reads CASSQSYRGGHF. The DNA of the CDR3 is TGCGCCAGCAGTCAATCGTACAGGGGGGGTCATTTT.